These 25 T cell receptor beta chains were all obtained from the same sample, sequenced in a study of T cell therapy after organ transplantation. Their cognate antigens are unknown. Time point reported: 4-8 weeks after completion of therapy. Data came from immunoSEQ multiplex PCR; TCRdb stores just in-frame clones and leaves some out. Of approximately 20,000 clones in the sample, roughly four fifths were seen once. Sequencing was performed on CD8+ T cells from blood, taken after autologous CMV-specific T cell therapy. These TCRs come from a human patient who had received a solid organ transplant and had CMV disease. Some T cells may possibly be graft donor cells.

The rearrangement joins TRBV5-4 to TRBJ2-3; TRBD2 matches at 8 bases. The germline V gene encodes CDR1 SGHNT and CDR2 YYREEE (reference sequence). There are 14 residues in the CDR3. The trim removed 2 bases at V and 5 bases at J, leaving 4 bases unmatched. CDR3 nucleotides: TGTGCCAGCAGCTTACAGCGGGGGAGAGATACGCAGTATTTT. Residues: CASSLQRGRDTQYF.

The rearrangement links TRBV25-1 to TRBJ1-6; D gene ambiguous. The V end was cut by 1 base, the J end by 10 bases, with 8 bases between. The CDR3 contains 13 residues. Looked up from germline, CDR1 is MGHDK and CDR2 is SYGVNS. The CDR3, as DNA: TGTGCCAGCAGTGAATTGAACAGCTCACCCCTCCACTTT. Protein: CASSELNSSPLHF. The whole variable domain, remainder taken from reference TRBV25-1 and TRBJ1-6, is EADIYQTPRYLVIGTGKKITLECSQTMGHDKMYWYQQDPGMELHLIHYSYGVNSTEKGDLSSESTVSRIRTEHFPLTLESARPSHTSQYLCASSELNSSPLHFGNGTRLTVT.

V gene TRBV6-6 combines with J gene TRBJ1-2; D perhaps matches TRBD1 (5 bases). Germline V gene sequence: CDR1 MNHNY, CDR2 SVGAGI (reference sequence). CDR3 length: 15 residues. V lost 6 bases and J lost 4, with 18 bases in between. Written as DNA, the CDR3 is TGTGCCAGCAGCCCGCAACCGACAGCTTTCTATGGCTACACCTTC. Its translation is CASSPQPTAFYGYTF.

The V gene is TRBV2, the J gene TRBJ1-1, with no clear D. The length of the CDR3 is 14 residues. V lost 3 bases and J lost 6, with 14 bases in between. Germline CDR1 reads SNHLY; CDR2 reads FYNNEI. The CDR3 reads CASSDLFDQAEAFF. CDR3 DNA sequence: TGTGCCAGCAGTGACTTATTTGACCAGGCTGAAGCTTTCTTT.

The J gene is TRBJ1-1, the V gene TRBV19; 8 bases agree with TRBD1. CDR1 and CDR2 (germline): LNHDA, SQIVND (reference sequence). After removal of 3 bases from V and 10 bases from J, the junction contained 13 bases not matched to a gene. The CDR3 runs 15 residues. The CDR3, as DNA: TGTGCCAGTAGTATCCAGGGGGCGATGATAGAGGGAGCTTTCTTT. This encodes CASSIQGAMIEGAFF.

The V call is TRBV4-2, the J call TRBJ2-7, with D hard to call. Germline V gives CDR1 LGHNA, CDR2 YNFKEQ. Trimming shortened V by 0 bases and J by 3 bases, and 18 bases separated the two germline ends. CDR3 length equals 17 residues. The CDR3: CASSQDLETRIYYEQYF. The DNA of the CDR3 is TGTGCCAGCAGCCAAGATCTCGAGACAAGGATTTACTACGAGCAGTACTTC.

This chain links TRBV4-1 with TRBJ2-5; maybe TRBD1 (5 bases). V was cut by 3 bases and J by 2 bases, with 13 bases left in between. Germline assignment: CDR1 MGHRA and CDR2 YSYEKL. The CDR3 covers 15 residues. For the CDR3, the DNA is TGCGCCAGCAGCCAGGAATCCAGGGTTCAAGAGACCCAGTACTTC. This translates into CASSQESRVQETQYF.

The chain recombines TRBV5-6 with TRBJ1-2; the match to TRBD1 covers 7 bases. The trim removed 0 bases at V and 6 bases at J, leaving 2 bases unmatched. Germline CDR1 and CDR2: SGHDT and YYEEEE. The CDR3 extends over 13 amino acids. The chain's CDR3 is CASSLAGQNGYTF. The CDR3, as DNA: TGTGCCAGCAGCTTGGCGGGACAGAATGGCTACACCTTC.

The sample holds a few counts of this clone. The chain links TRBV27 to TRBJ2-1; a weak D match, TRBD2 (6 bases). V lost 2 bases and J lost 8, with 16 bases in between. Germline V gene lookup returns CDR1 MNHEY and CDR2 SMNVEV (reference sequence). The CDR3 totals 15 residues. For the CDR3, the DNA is TGTGCCAGCAGTTTAGGGGCGGGATGGTCTCATGAGCAGTTCTTC. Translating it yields CASSLGAGWSHEQFF.

CDR3 protein: CASSVGFGAWETGGMNYGYTF. CDR3 in DNA: TGTGCCAGCAGCGTAGGATTTGGTGCGTGGGAAACAGGGGGCATGAACTATGGCTACACCTTC. This chain joins TRBV9 and TRBJ1-2; 9 bases align to TRBD1. This CDR3 has 21 amino acids. Germline lookup yields CDR1 SGDLS and CDR2 YYNGEE. Trimming at V came to 0 bases and at J to 2 bases, leaving 20 bases not matched to a gene. The variable domain in full, with the rest retrieved from reference TRBV9 and TRBJ1-2, is DSGVTQTPKHLITATGQRVTLRCSPRSGDLSVYWYQQSLDQGLQFLIQYYNGEERAKGNILERFSAQQFPDLHSELNLSSLELGDSALYFCASSVGFGAWETGGMNYGYTFGSGTRLTVV.

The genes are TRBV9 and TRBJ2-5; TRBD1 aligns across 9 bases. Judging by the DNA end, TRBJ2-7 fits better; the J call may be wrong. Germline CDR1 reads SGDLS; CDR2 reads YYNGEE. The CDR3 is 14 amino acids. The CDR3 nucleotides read TGTGCCAGCAGCGTAGGGGGACAGGGTTACGAGCAGTACTTC. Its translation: CASSVGGQGYEQYF.

The DNA of the CDR3 is TGTGCCAGCAGCCCTCATGGGGGGAGCAATCAGCCCCAGCATTTT. Amino acid sequence: CASSPHGGSNQPQHF. This sequence joins TRBV7-9 and TRBJ1-5; possible D gene TRBD1, 5 bases. Trimming left V 5 bases short and J 1 base short, with 12 bases between. The CDR3 loop spans 15 amino acids. Germline V gene data show CDR1 as SEHNR and CDR2 as FQNEAQ (reference sequence).

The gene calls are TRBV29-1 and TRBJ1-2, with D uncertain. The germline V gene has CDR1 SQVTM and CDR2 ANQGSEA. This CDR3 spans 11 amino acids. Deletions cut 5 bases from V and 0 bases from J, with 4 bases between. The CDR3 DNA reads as TGCAGCGTTCATACTAACTATGGCTACACCTTC. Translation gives CSVHTNYGYTF.

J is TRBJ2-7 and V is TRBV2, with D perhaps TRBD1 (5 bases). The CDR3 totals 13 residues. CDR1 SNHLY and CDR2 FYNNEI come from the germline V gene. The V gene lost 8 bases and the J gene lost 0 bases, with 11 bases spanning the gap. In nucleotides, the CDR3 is TGTGCCAGCTGGACACCGACCTCCTACGAGCAGTACTTC. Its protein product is CASWTPTSYEQYF.

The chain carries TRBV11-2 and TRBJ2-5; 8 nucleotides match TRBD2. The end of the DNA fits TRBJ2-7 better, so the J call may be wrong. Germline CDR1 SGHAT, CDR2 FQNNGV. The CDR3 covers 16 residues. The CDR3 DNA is TGTGCCAGCAGCTTAGCGAGCGGGGGTCCATCATACGAGCAGTACTTC. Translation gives CASSLASGGPSYEQYF.

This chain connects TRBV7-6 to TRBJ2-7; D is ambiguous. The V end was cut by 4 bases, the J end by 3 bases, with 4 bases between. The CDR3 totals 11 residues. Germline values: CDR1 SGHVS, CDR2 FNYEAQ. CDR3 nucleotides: TGTGCCAGCAGCTGGAACTACGAGCAGTACTTC. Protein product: CASSWNYEQYF.

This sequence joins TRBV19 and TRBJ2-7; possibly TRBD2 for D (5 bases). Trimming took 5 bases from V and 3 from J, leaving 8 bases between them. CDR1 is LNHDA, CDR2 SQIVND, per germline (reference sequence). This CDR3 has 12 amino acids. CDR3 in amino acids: CASSPRGYEQYF. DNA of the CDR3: TGTGCCAGTAGTCCCCGGGGCTACGAGCAGTACTTC.

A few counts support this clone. The CDR3 sequence is CASSLRDQRTEAFF. CDR3 sequence (DNA): TGTGCCAGCAGTTTGAGGGACCAGAGGACTGAAGCTTTCTTT. The rearrangement uses TRBV27 and TRBJ1-1, with D tentatively TRBD1 (5 bases). The CDR3 extends over 14 amino acids. From germline, CDR1 is MNHEY and CDR2 SMNVEV (reference sequence). Between the trimmed V and J ends, which lost 3 bases and 5 bases, there was a span of 13 bases.

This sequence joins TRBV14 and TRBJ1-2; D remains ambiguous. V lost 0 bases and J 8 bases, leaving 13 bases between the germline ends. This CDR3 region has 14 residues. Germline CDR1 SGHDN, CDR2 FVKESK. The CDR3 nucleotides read TGTGCCAGCAGCCAAGATGGAATCGTTGGGGGCTACACCTTC. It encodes CASSQDGIVGGYTF.

CDR3 DNA: TGTGCCAGCAGACCCGGGACAGGTAATCAGCCCCAGCATTTT. Amino acids: CASRPGTGNQPQHF. This chain connects TRBV6-5 to TRBJ1-5; 8 nucleotides align to TRBD1. Germline V gene sequence: CDR1 MNHEY, CDR2 SVGAGI. Trimming at V came to 6 bases and at J to 4 bases, leaving 5 bases not matched to a gene. CDR3 length equals 14 residues.

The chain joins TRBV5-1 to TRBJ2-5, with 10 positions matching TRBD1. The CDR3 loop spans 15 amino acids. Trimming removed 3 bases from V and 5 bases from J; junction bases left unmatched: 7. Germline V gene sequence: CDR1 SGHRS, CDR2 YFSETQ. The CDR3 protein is CASSSGTGDWETQYF. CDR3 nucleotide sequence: TGCGCCAGCAGCTCCGGGACAGGGGATTGGGAGACCCAGTACTTC. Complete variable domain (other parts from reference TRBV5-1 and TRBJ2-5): KAGVTQTPRYLIKTRGQQVTLSCSPISGHRSVSWYQQTPGQGLQFLFEYFSETQRNKGNFPGRFSGRQFSNSRSEMNVSTLELGDSALYLCASSSGTGDWETQYFGPGTRLLVL.

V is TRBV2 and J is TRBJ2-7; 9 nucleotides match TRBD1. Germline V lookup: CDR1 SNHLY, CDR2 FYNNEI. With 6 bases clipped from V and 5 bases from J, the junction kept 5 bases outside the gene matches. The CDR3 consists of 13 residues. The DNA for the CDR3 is TGTGCCAGCAGAGACGGGACAGGGAACGAGCAGTACTTC. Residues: CASRDGTGNEQYF.

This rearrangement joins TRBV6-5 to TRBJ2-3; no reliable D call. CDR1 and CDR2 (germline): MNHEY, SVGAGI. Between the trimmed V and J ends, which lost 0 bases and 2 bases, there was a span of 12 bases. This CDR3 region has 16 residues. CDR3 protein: CASSYSAGQHTDTQYF. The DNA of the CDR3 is TGTGCCAGCAGTTACTCGGCTGGCCAGCACACAGATACGCAGTATTTT.

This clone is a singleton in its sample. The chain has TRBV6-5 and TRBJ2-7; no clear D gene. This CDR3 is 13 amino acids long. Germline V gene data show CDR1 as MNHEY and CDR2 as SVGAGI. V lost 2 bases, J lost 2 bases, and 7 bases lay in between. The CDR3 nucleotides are TGTGCCAGCAGTTACACGCCAACCTACGAGCAGTACTTC. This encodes CASSYTPTYEQYF.

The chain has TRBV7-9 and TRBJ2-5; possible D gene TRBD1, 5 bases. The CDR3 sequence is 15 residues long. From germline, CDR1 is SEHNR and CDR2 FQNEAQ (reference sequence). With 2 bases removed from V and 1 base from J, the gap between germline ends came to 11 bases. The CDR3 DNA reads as TGTGCCAGCAGCTTAACAGGTCCCCCCCAAGAGACCCAGTACTTC. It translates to CASSLTGPPQETQYF.